These 27 T cell receptor beta chains were all obtained from the same sample, sequenced in a study of response to subunit inactivated influenza vaccine. In TCRdb, the RT-PCR reads were re-called with MiXCR into one record per CDR3 protein. The table has more than 400,000 distinct CDR3 sequences, less than 7.5% seen once. Material: PBMCs from blood, obtained 23 months after vaccination. Receptors were obtained from a man aged 50 to 69 who received an inactivated influenza vaccine.

There are a few counts of this clonotype. CDR3 DNA: TGCGCCAGCAGCCCCGGGGGGCCTTACGTGGAGACCCAGTACTTC. Translated, it gives CASSPGGPYVETQYF. The chain joins TRBV5-1 to TRBJ2-5, with D perhaps matching TRBD2 (7 bases). Trimming removed 4 bases from V and 5 bases from J, with 18 bases in between. The CDR3 has 15 amino acids. Germline values: CDR1 SGHRS, CDR2 YFSETQ.

Ten or more counts support this clonotype. This chain connects TRBV4-2 to TRBJ2-7, with a tentative D call TRBD1 (6 bases). The V end lost 1 base, the J end lost 5 bases, and 15 bases lay between the germline ends. Per the germline V gene, CDR1 is LGHNA and CDR2 is YNFKEQ. The CDR3 consists of 15 residues. CDR3 amino acids: CASSQARTGSDEQYF. The CDR3 DNA reads as TGTGCCAGCAGCCAAGCACGAACAGGGAGCGACGAGCAGTACTTC.

The chain carries TRBV10-3 and TRBJ2-7; 9 nucleotides line up with TRBD1. From germline, CDR1 is ENHRY and CDR2 SYGVKD. CDR3 length: 18 amino acids. The junction had 12 bases not matched to a gene; V was cut back by 2 bases and J by 1 base. The CDR3 is CAISETPGQGSSSYEQYF. The CDR3 nucleotides read TGTGCCATCAGTGAGACCCCGGGACAGGGATCCTCTTCCTACGAGCAGTACTTC.

This clonotype was picked up a small number of times. The CDR3 coding sequence is TGCGCCAGCAGCTCGGGACTAGCGGGAGCGTTTTACGAGCAGTACTTC. The encoded protein is CASSSGLAGAFYEQYF. V gene TRBV5-1 combines with J gene TRBJ2-7; 14 positions match TRBD2. This CDR3 region has 16 residues. The germline gives CDR1 SGHRS, CDR2 YFSETQ. V lost 3 bases and J lost 4; bases outside the gene matches: 6. Using reference TRBV5-1 and TRBJ2-7 for the parts outside the CDR3, the full variable domain is KAGVTQTPRYLIKTRGQQVTLSCSPISGHRSVSWYQQTPGQGLQFLFEYFSETQRNKGNFPGRFSGRQFSNSRSEMNVSTLELGDSALYLCASSSGLAGAFYEQYFGPGTRLTVT.

The chain employs TRBV30 and TRBJ1-1, with D unresolved. The CDR3 runs to 15 residues. Germline-derived CDR1 and CDR2 are GTSNPN and SVGIG (reference sequence). V was cut by 0 bases and J by 3 bases, with 14 bases left in between. The CDR3 protein is CAWSVGGLGDTEAFF. Written as DNA, the CDR3 is TGTGCCTGGAGTGTAGGAGGGCTCGGGGACACTGAAGCTTTCTTT.

On this clonotype: The junction and the germline gene differ at one end; a read error may be behind it. The V call is TRBV20-1, the J call TRBJ2-1; a weak D match, TRBD2 (6 bases). CDR1 and CDR2 (germline): DFQATT, SNEGSKA (reference sequence). CDR3 length: 16 residues. Written as DNA, the CDR3 is TGCTGTGCTAGGGGCCCCGCCCCGGGAGAAAGAAATGAGCAGTTCTTC. Its translation: CCARGPAPGERNEQFF.

The rearrangement links TRBV24-1 to TRBJ2-7; 11 bases line up with TRBD2. The CDR3 spans 16 residues. In germline, CDR1 is KGHDR, CDR2 SFDVKD. J was trimmed by 0 bases and V by 4 bases; bases with no gene match: 4. CDR3 sequence reads: CATSDLGTSGSYEQYF. The CDR3 DNA reads as TGTGCCACCAGTGACCTTGGGACTAGCGGCTCCTACGAGCAGTACTTC.

This clonotype was found many times. V and J are TRBV5-1 and TRBJ1-1; 12 bases fit TRBD1. The ends lost 3 bases at V and 1 base at J; junction bases unmatched: 1. Germline CDR1 reads SGHRS; CDR2 reads YFSETQ. The CDR3 consists of 15 residues. This chain's CDR3 is CASSWDRGPNTEAFF. CDR3 nucleotide sequence: TGCGCCAGCAGCTGGGACAGGGGGCCGAACACTGAAGCTTTCTTT.

The rearrangement uses TRBV30 and TRBJ1-2, with TRBD1 matching over 7 bases. The ends lost 8 bases at V and 2 bases at J; junction bases unmatched: 5. CDR3 length: 12 residues. CDR1 and CDR2 from the germline V gene are GTSNPN and SVGIG (reference sequence). The CDR3 DNA follows: TGTGCCGGCGTGACAGGGAACTATGGCTACACCTTC. Translating gives CAGVTGNYGYTF.

A few counts support this clonotype. One end of the junction does not line up with germline, which may come from a read error. This chain joins TRBV5-1 and TRBJ1-2, with D unclear. Germline V gives CDR1 SGHRS, CDR2 YFSETQ. The CDR3 totals 15 residues. In DNA, the CDR3 is TGCGCCAGCAGCTTGGAGGCAGGAGGCCCAAATGGTTACACCTTC. This translates into CASSLEAGGPNGYTF.

The chain uses TRBV5-1 and TRBJ2-2; D might be TRBD2 (6 bases). The germline V gene encodes CDR1 SGHRS and CDR2 YFSETQ. The V end was cut by 4 bases, the J end by 4 bases, with 20 bases between. CDR3 size: 17 residues. The CDR3 DNA reads TGCGCCAGCAGCCCCTATCCGGGAGTCCAGGGCACCGGGGAGCTGTTTTTT. This codes for CASSPYPGVQGTGELFF.

There are a few counts of this clonotype. V gene TRBV6-2 or TRBV6-3 combines with J gene TRBJ2-3; maybe TRBD1 (6 bases). Trimming cost V 6 bases and J 2 bases, with 12 bases left between them. Per the germline V gene, CDR1 is MNHEY and CDR2 is SVGEGT. The length of the CDR3 is 14 residues. CDR3 sequence reads: CASRETGFTDTQYF. DNA of the CDR3: TGTGCCAGCAGGGAAACAGGGTTCACAGATACGCAGTATTTT.

This clonotype was seen only a few times. This chain uses TRBV7-6 with TRBJ2-7; 9 bases map to TRBD1. CDR3 length: 15 amino acids. Germline values: CDR1 SGHVS, CDR2 FNYEAQ. Trimming took 5 bases from V and 3 from J; bases not matched to a gene: 8. CDR3 nucleotides: TGTGCCAGCAGCCCCCGACCGACAGGGGGCTACGAGCAGTACTTC. Encoded protein: CASSPRPTGGYEQYF. Full variable domain (missing parts from reference TRBV7-6 and TRBJ2-7): GAGVSQSPRYKVTKRGQDVALRCDPISGHVSLYWYRQALGQGPEFLTYFNYEAQQDKSGLPNDRFSAERPEGSISTLTIQRTEQRDSAMYRCASSPRPTGGYEQYFGPGTRLTVT.

This clonotype was seen a handful of times. V gene TRBV6-2 or TRBV6-3 combines with J gene TRBJ2-7, with D perhaps assigned TRBD1 or TRBD2 (5 bases each). Trimming stripped 2 bases from V and 2 bases from J, with 7 bases between. The CDR3 is 13 residues long. Germline V gives CDR1 MNHEY, CDR2 SVGEGT. CDR3 sequence reads: CASSYEGTYEQYF. CDR3 in DNA: TGTGCCAGCAGTTACGAGGGGACCTACGAGCAGTACTTC.

This clonotype came up a few times. DNA for the CDR3: TGTGCCAGCAGCCGACTAGCGGGTCTGTCCGGGGAGCTGTTTTTT. Translated, it gives CASSRLAGLSGELFF. This chain connects TRBV5-4 to TRBJ2-2; the match to TRBD2 covers 10 bases. The junction had 6 bases not matched to a gene; V was cut back by 4 bases and J by 6 bases. The germline V gene encodes CDR1 SGHNT and CDR2 YYREEE (reference sequence). The CDR3 loop spans 15 amino acids.

The DNA for the CDR3 is TGCAGCTCTGACAGGGGGGCGAACACTGAAGCTTTCTTT. Protein: CSSDRGANTEAFF. The chain couples TRBV29-1 to TRBJ1-1, with 9 bases aligning to TRBD1. V trimming: 8 bases; J trimming: 1 base; junction bases outside the gene matches: 5. CDR1 is SQVTM and CDR2 is ANQGSEA in the germline V gene. This CDR3 is built from 13 residues.

In its sample, this clonotype was seen many times. The rearrangement joins TRBV5-1 to TRBJ1-6, with 7 bases fitting TRBD1. The CDR3 is made up of 13 amino acids. Germline assignment: CDR1 SGHRS and CDR2 YFSETQ. The J segment lost 12 bases and the V segment lost 2 bases, leaving 5 bases of the junction unmatched. CDR3 loop: CASSFRTGQPLHF. The DNA for the CDR3 is TGCGCCAGCAGCTTCAGGACAGGTCAACCCCTCCACTTT.

The chain is built from TRBV4-3 and TRBJ1-2; a possible D gene is TRBD1 (5 bases). Looked up from germline, CDR1 is LGHNA and CDR2 is YSLEER. The germline V and J ends were trimmed by 1 base and 0 bases, with 12 bases remaining between them. The CDR3 loop spans 16 amino acids. CDR3 nucleotides: TGCGCCAGCAGCCAAGTGGGCTCAGGGCCTAACTATGGCTACACCTTC. Amino acid sequence: CASSQVGSGPNYGYTF.

This clonotype was detected ten times or more. The chain combines TRBV10-3 with TRBJ2-5; the D gene is possibly TRBD1 (5 bases). The CDR3 totals 13 residues. Germline values: CDR1 ENHRY, CDR2 SYGVKD. V dropped 4 bases and J dropped 5 bases, with 11 bases sitting between them. The CDR3 coding sequence is TGTGCCATCAGTGTTGGCAGGGTGGAGACCCAGTACTTC. This translates into CAISVGRVETQYF.

In its sample, this clonotype was seen many times. The rearrangement uses TRBV11-2 and TRBJ2-1; TRBD2 might be the D (7 bases). The CDR3 contains 17 residues. V was cut by 0 bases and J by 7 bases, with 19 bases left in between. Germline V gene lookup returns CDR1 SGHAT and CDR2 FQNNGV. The CDR3 DNA reads as TGTGCCAGCAGCTTAGAACGCGGGGGCCAAGGGGTAAATGAGCAGTTCTTC. This sequence encodes CASSLERGGQGVNEQFF.

This clonotype was seen repeatedly, ten times or more. The chain carries TRBV15 and TRBJ1-4; no firm D call. CDR3 length: 13 residues. Germline V CDR1 and CDR2: LNHNV, YYDKDF (reference sequence). Trimming removed 0 bases from V and 8 bases from J, with 7 bases in between. In DNA, the CDR3 is TGTGCCACCAGCAGAGATCTGGGGGAAAAACTGTTTTTT. It specifies CATSRDLGEKLFF. Looking up the rest from reference TRBV15 and TRBJ1-4 gives the full variable domain: DAMVIQNPRYQVTQFGKPVTLSCSQTLNHNVMYWYQQKSSQAPKLLFHYYDKDFNNEADTPDNFQSRRPNTSFCFLDIRSPGLGDTAMYLCATSRDLGEKLFFGSGTQLSVL.

In its sample, this clonotype was seen many times. CDR3 DNA sequence: TGTGCCACCAGTCCAATTTCGGGGCTCGGACCCGGAGAGCAGTTCTTC. Its protein is CATSPISGLGPGEQFF. The V and J genes are TRBV24-1 and TRBJ2-1; D tentatively reads TRBD1 or TRBD2 (5 bases each). The CDR3 has 16 residues. The V gene lost 6 bases and the J gene lost 10 bases, with 24 bases spanning the gap. The germline V gene has CDR1 KGHDR and CDR2 SFDVKD.

The chain has TRBV28 and TRBJ1-1, with no clear D. Trimming shortened V by 3 bases and J by 7 bases, and 12 bases separated the two germline ends. Per germline, CDR1 MDHEN and CDR2 SYDVKM. The CDR3 consists of 13 residues. The CDR3 loop reads CASSFRGQIEAFF. In DNA, the CDR3 is TGTGCCAGCAGTTTCCGAGGGCAAATTGAAGCTTTCTTT. Using reference TRBV28 and TRBJ1-1 for the parts outside the CDR3, the full variable domain is DVKVTQSSRYLVKRTGEKVFLECVQDMDHENMFWYRQDPGLGLRLIYFSYDVKMKEKGDIPEGYSVSREKKERFSLILESASTNQTSMYLCASSFRGQIEAFFGQGTRLTVV.

The V and J genes are TRBV9 and TRBJ2-1; D is undetermined. The germline V gene has CDR1 SGDLS and CDR2 YYNGEE. This CDR3 contains 15 residues. Trimming took off 2 bases at V and 3 bases at J, with 12 bases between the two ends. This chain's CDR3 is CASSVGVAYYNEQFF. DNA of the CDR3: TGTGCCAGCAGCGTTGGGGTCGCATACTACAATGAGCAGTTCTTC.

This clonotype was detected only a few times. The V gene is TRBV18, the J gene TRBJ2-5, with unresolved D. Trimming removed 0 bases at V and 3 bases at J, with 11 bases between. Per the germline V gene, CDR1 is KGHSH and CDR2 is LQKENI. CDR3 length: 15 residues. The CDR3, as DNA: TGTGCCAGCTCACCACCTGCCATACGAGAAGAGACCCAGTACTTC. This translates into CASSPPAIREETQYF.

The rearrangement uses TRBV29-1 and TRBJ2-3; perhaps TRBD2 as D (6 bases). This CDR3 contains 14 residues. V was shortened by 7 bases and J by 1 base, with 15 bases between the two germline ends. Germline CDR1 is SQVTM and CDR2 is ANQGSEA. The CDR3 protein is CSAQTRWGTDTQYF. The CDR3 coding sequence is TGCAGCGCTCAGACTAGGTGGGGCACAGATACGCAGTATTTT.

This clonotype occurred a few times. The chain has TRBV18 and TRBJ2-7, with D unresolved. V lost 0 bases and J lost 1, with 7 bases in between. The germline CDR1 and CDR2 sequences are KGHSH and LQKENI. The CDR3 spans 14 residues. The CDR3 nucleotides are TGTGCCAGCTCACCACCTGGCTTGTCCTACGAGCAGTACTTC. This encodes CASSPPGLSYEQYF.